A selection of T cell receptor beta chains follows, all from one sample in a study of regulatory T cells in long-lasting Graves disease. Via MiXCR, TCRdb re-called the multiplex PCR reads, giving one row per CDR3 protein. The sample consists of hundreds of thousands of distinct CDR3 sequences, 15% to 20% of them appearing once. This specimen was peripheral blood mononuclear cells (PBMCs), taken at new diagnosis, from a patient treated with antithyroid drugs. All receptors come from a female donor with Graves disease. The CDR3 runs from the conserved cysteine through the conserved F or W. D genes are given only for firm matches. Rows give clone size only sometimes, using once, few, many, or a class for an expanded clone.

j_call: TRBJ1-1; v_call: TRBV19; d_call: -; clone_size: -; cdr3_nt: TGTGCCAGTAGTATTCTTCCGATGAACACTGAAGCTTTCTTT; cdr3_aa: CASSILPMNTEAFF
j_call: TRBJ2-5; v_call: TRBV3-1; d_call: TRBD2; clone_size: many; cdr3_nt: TGTGCCAGCAGCCAACCCATAGCGGGGTCCCAAGAGACCCAGTACTTC; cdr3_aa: CASSQPIAGSQETQYF
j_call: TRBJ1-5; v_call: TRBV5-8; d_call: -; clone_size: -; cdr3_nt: TGTGCCAGCAGCCCGGACACCTTGGGTCAGCCCCAGCATTTT; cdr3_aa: CASSPDTLGQPQHF
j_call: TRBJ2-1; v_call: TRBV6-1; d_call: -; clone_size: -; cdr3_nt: TGTGCCAGCAGTAGAGTCGGTGGTAATGAGCAGTTCTTC; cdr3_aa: CASSRVGGNEQFF
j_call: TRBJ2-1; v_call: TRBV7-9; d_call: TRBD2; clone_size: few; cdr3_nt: TGTGCCAGCACCCCAAGCGGGAGGGGATACAATGAGCAGTTCTTC; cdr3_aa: CASTPSGRGYNEQFF
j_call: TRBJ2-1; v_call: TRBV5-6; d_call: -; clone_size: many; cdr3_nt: TGTGCCAGCAGCTTGGGACAGTCGAATGAGCAGTTCTTC; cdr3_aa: CASSLGQSNEQFF
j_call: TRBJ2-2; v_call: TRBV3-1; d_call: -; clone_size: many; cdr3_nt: TGTGCCAGCAGCCAAGATTGGCAAACCGGGGAGCTGTTTTTT; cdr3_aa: CASSQDWQTGELFF
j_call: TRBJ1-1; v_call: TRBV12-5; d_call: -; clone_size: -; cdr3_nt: TGTGCTAGTGGTTTGTGGGACACTGAAGCTTTCTTT; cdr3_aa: CASGLWDTEAFF
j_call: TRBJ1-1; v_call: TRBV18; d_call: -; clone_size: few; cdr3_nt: TGTGCCAGCTCACCACTCCCGTCGAACACTGAAGCTTTCTTT; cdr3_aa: CASSPLPSNTEAFF
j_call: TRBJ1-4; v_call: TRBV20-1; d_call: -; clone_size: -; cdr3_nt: TGCAGTGCTAGAGATAGAGCGAGGCTAGGCGAAAAACTGTTTTTT; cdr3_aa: CSARDRARLGEKLFF
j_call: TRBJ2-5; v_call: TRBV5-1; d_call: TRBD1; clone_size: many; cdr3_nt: TGCGCCAGCAGCTACTGGACAGGCCAAGAGACCCAGTACTTC; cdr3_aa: CASSYWTGQETQYF
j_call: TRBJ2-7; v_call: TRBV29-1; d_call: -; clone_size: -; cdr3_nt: TGCAGCGCTCAATTGGGGTACGAGCAGTACTTC; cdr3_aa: CSAQLGYEQYF
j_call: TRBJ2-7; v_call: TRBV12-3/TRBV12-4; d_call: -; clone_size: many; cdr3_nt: TGTGCCAGCAGTCCACTTGCCCTGGACTACGAGCAGTACTTC; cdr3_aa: CASSPLALDYEQYF
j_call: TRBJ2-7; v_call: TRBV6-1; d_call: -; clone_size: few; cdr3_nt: TGTGCCAGCGGGTGGTCGGGGCAGTACGAGCAGTACTTC; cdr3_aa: CASGWSGQYEQYF
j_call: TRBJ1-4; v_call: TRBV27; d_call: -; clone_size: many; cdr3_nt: TGTGCCAGCAGTGCCTATAATGAAAAACTGTTTTTT; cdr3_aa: CASSAYNEKLFF
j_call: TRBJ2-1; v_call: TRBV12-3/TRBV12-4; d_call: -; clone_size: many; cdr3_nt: TGTGCCAGCAGTCGAGAGGGCAGGTCAAATGAGCAGTTCTTC; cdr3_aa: CASSREGRSNEQFF
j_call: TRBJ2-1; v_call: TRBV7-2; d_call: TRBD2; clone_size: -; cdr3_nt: TGTGCCAGCAGCCAAGCGGGAGGAGGTAGGAATGAGCAGTTCTTC; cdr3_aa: CASSQAGGGRNEQFF
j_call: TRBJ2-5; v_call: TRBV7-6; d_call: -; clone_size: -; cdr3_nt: TGTGCCAGCAGCTCAGCGAGTGGGGGAGAGACCCAGTACTTC; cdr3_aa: CASSSASGGETQYF
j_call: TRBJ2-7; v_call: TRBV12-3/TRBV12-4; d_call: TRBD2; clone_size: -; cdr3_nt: TGTGCCAGCAGAGCGGGACTAGCGGGAACCTACGAGCAGTACTTC; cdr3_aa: CASRAGLAGTYEQYF
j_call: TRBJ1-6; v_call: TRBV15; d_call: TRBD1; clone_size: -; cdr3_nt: TGTGCCACCAGCACCCGACAGGGTAGAAATTCACCCCTCGACTTT; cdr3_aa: CATSTRQGRNSPLDF
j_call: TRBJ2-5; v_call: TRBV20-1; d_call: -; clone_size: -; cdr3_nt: TGCAGTGCTAGAGACCAGGTCGGGTTCGATGGGCCCCAGTACTTC; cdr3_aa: CSARDQVGFDGPQYF
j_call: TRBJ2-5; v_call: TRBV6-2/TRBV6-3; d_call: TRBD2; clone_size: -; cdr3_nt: TGTGCCAGCAGTTACGGGTCTAGCGGGAGACCCGAGACCCAGTACTTC; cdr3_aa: CASSYGSSGRPETQYF
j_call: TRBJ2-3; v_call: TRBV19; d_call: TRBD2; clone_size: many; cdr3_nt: TGTGCCAGCAAGCGCGGGAGGGACGCTACGCAGTATTTT; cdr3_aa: CASKRGRDATQYF
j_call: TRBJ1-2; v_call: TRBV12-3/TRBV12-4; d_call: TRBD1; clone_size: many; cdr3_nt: TGTGCCAGCACCACGACAGGGATCAATGGCTACACCTTC; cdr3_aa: CASTTTGINGYTF
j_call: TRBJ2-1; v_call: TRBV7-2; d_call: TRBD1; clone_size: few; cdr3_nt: TGTGCCAGCAGCCGCGACAGGGGCAGCTCCTACAATGAGCAGTTCTTC; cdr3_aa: CASSRDRGSSYNEQFF
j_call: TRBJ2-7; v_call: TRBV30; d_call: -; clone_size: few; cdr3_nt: TGTGCCTGGAGGAGGGAGCGGTCCTACGAGCAGTACTTC; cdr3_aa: CAWRRERSYEQYF
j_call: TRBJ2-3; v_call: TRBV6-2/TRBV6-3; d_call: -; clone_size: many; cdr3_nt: TGTGCCAGCAGCAGGGGTACAGATACGCAGTATTTT; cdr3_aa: CASSRGTDTQYF
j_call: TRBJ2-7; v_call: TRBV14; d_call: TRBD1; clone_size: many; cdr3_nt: TGTGCCAGCAGCCAACGGGACAGGGGCTACGAGCAGTACTTC; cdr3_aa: CASSQRDRGYEQYF
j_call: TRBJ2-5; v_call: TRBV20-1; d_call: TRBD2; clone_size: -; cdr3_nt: TGCAGTGCCCCCCCCCCGACTAGCGGGATATCTGAGACCCAGTACTTC; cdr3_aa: CSAPPPTSGISETQYF
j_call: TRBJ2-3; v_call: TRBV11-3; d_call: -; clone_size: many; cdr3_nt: TGTGCCAGCAGCTTAGAACCGGTTGGCGTCTCCCCGCAGTATTTT; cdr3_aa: CASSLEPVGVSPQYF
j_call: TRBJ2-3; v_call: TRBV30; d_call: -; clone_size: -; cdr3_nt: TGTGCCTGGAGTGCCCTGGCCACTAGCACAGATACGCAGTATTTT; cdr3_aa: CAWSALATSTDTQYF
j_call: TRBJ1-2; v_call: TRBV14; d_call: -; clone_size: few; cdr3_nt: TGTGCCAGCAGCCGTACAGGTCGGATTGGCTACACCTTC; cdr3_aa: CASSRTGRIGYTF
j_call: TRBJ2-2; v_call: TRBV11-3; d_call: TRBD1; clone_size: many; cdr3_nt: TGTGCCAGCAGCTCGGGACAGGGTTACACCGGGGAGCTGTTTTTT; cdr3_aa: CASSSGQGYTGELFF
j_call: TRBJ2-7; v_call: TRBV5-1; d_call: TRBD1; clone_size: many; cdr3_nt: TGCGCCAGCAGCTTGATGGCAGGGGGCACCTACGAGCAGTACTTC; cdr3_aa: CASSLMAGGTYEQYF
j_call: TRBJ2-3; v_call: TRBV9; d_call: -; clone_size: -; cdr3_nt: TGTGCCAGCAGCGTGACCGGGGGGACAGTTACGCAGTATTTT; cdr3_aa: CASSVTGGTVTQYF
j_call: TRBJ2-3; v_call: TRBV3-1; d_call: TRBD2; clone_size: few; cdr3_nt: TGTGCCAGCAGCCAAGACCCTTCGGCGGGGGGTACGCAGTATTTT; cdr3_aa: CASSQDPSAGGTQYF
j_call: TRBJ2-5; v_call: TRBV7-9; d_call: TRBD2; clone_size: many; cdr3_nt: TGTGCCAGCAGCAAATGGGAGGGCGGCCCAATGAAGACCCAGTACTTC; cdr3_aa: CASSKWEGGPMKTQYF
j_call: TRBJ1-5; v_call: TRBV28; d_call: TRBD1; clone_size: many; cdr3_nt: TGTGCCAGCAGTGACCGGGACAGGGGGCTGCTAAGCAATCAGCCCCAGCATTTT; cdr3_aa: CASSDRDRGLLSNQPQHF
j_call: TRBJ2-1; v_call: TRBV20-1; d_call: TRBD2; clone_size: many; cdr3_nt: TGCAGTGCTAGAGATTTCAAGGGACTAGCGGCGAGCTCCTACAATGAGCAGTTCTTC; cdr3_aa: CSARDFKGLAASSYNEQFF
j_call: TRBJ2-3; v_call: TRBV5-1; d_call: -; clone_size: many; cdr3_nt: TGCGCCAGCAGCGTTAAGTCCACCACAGATACGCAGTATTTT; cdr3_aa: CASSVKSTTDTQYF
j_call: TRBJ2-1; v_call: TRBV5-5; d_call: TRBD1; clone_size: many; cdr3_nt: TGTGCCAGCAGCTTGGGCAGGGGGTATGAGCAGTTCTTC; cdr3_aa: CASSLGRGYEQFF
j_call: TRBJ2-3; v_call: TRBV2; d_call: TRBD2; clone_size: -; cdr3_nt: TGTGCCAGCAGTGTTAGCGGGGTCAGCACAGATACGCAGTATTTT; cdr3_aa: CASSVSGVSTDTQYF
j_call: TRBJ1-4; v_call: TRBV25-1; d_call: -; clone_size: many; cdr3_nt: TGTGCCAGAGAATGGGGCGCGCAACCTAATGAAAAACTGTTTTTT; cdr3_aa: CAREWGAQPNEKLFF
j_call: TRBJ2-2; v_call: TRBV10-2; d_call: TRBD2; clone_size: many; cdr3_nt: TGCGCCAGCAGTGAGAGCCTGGCCGGGACTAGCGGGAGGCCGGCCACCGGGGAGCTGTTTTTT; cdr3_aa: CASSESLAGTSGRPATGELFF
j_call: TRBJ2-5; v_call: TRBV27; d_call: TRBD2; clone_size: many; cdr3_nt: TGTGCCAGCAGGATTAGCGGGACAAGCCCCTGGGAGACCCAGTACTTC; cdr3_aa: CASRISGTSPWETQYF
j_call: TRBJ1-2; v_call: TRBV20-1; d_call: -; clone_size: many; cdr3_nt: TGCAGTGCGACCCTCAGGGACTATGGCTACACCTTC; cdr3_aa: CSATLRDYGYTF
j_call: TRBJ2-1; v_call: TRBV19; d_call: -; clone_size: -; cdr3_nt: TGTGCCAGTAAGGTAACTACCGGTGGGAATGAGCAGTTCTTC; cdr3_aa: CASKVTTGGNEQFF
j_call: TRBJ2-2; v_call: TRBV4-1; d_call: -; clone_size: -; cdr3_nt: TGCGCCAGCAGCCAAGAGCCGTGGCGGACGAACACCGGGGAGCTGTTTTTT; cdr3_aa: CASSQEPWRTNTGELFF
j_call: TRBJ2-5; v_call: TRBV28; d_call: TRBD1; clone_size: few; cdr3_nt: TGTGCCAGCAGTTCACATCGACAGGGACAAGAGACCCAGTACTTC; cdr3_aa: CASSSHRQGQETQYF
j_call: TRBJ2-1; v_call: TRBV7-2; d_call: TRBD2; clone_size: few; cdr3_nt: TGTGCCAGCAGCTTAAGCTCCGGTTGGCTAGCGGGAGGGGCATGGTACAATGAGCAGTTCTTC; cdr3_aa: CASSLSSGWLAGGAWYNEQFF
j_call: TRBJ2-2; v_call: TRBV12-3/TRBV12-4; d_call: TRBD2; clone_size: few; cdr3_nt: TGTGCCAGCAGTTCCATAGCGGGAGTGGGCACCGGGGAGCTGTTTTTT; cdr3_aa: CASSSIAGVGTGELFF
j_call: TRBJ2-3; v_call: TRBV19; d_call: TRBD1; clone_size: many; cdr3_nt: TGTGCCAGTAGCCCTCGACAGGGGGACCCAGATACGCAGTATTTT; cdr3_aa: CASSPRQGDPDTQYF
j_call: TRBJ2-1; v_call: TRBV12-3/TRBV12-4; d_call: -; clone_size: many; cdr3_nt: TGTGCCAGCACCCCGCAGGGCTTTGGTGAGCAGTTCTTC; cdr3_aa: CASTPQGFGEQFF
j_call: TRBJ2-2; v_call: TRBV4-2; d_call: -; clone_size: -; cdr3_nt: TGTGCCAGCACCCCGGGATCCAACACCGGGGAGCTGTTTTTT; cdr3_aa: CASTPGSNTGELFF
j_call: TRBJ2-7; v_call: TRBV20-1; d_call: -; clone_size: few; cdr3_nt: TGCAGTGCTAGAGATCTGGCTAGTCCTCACGAGCAGTACTTC; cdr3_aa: CSARDLASPHEQYF